This T cell receptor (beta chain) was captured in a study of technical replicates of blood from several donors. Germline CDR1 and CDR2: MDHEN and SYDVKM. V dropped 6 bases and J dropped 0 bases, with 17 bases sitting between them. This CDR3 is built from 17 residues. Clones were read by immunoSEQ multiplex PCR, and TCRdb kept only the in-frame ones, dropping some. Among about 82,000 clones listed, over 90% were seen once. What was sequenced was T cells isolated from PBMCs. The chain employs TRBV28 and TRBJ2-2; D is possibly TRBD1 (6 bases). This TCR was recovered from a human donor in good health. The DNA of the CDR3 is TGTGCCAGCAGACCAAGCCCAGGGGTCTCGAACACCGGGGAGCTGTTTTTT. Protein sequence: CASRPSPGVSNTGELFF.